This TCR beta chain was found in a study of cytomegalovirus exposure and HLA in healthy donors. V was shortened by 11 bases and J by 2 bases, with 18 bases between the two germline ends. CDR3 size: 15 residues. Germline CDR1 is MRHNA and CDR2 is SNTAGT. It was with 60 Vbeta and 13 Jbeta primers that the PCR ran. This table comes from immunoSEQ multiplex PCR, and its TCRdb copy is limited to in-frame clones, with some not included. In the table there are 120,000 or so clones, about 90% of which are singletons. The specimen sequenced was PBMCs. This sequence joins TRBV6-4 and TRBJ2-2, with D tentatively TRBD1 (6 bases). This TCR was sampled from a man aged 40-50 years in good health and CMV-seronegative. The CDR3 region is CAVTGTLGNTGELFF. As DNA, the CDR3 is TGTGCCGTCACAGGGACGTTAGGAAACACCGGGGAGCTGTTTTTT.